A single sample gave rise to the 17 T cell receptor beta chains below, sequenced in a study of Ad26.COV2.S vaccination and SARS-CoV-2 variants. Treatment: 19 received Ad26.COV2.S at low or high dose, single or two shots; about 5 received placebo; per-sample allocation not given. The study sampled participants on day 63 after the first vaccine or placebo injection. Here immunoSEQ multiplex PCR was the method, and the copy in TCRdb shows in-frame clones only, minus some. This sample has about 480,000 clones, with 87% found just once. Sample: peripheral blood, taken in a trial of Ad26.COV2.S vaccine versus placebo. These receptors were obtained from a person aged 18-65 years who received the Ad26.COV2.S COVID-19 vaccine or a placebo.

The chain recombines TRBV7-2 with TRBJ1-5, with D tentatively TRBD1 (6 bases). The CDR3 sequence is 13 residues long. The V end was cut by 4 bases, the J end by 6 bases, with 10 bases between. CDR1 is SGHTA and CDR2 is FQGNSA in the germline V gene. The CDR3 DNA reads as TGTGCCAGCAGCTCCAGGGGATTTCAGCCCCAGCATTTT. Protein sequence: CASSSRGFQPQHF.

This chain links TRBV6-6 with TRBJ1-4; 7 nucleotides align to TRBD1. Germline lookup yields CDR1 MNHNY and CDR2 SVGAGI (reference sequence). The CDR3 is 16 residues long. With V trimmed by 6 bases and J by 1 base, 8 bases remained unmatched. CDR3: CASSSPGGETNEKLFF. DNA of the CDR3: TGTGCCAGCAGCAGCCCAGGGGGGGAAACTAATGAAAAACTGTTTTTT.

The chain employs TRBV12-3 or TRBV12-4 and TRBJ2-3, with D perhaps TRBD2 (5 bases). V was shortened by 6 bases and J by 9 bases, with 10 bases between the two germline ends. This CDR3 is built from 11 residues. CDR3: CASSRGGTQYF. Here the CDR3 DNA reads TGTGCCAGCAGCCGAGGCGGGACGCAGTATTTT.

This clone was recorded only once. The chain uses TRBV19 and TRBJ2-3, with TRBD1 as a possible D gene (7 bases). The germline V gene has CDR1 LNHDA and CDR2 SQIVND (reference sequence). The CDR3 totals 12 residues. V dropped 5 bases and J dropped 12 bases, with 15 bases sitting between them. CDR3 amino acids: CASSQNQGGQYF. In DNA, the CDR3 is TGTGCCAGTAGTCAAAACCAGGGGGGACAGTATTTT.

The genes are TRBV7-9 and TRBJ2-1, with 8 bases matching TRBD2. From germline, CDR1 is SEHNR and CDR2 FQNEAQ (reference sequence). CDR3 size: 15 residues. The junction had 11 bases not matched to a gene; V was cut back by 5 bases and J by 8 bases. The CDR3 DNA reads TGTGCCAGCAGCATCGGGACTAGGGGATGGCATGAGCAGTTCTTC. This translates into CASSIGTRGWHEQFF.

The chain couples TRBV9 to TRBJ2-1; D remains unclear. V was cut by 0 bases and J by 1 base, with 11 bases left in between. The CDR3 is made up of 16 amino acids. Germline V lookup: CDR1 SGDLS, CDR2 YYNGEE. The CDR3: CASSVGAHGSYNEQFF. In nucleotides, the CDR3 is TGTGCCAGCAGCGTAGGGGCCCATGGGTCCTACAATGAGCAGTTCTTC.

This chain joins TRBV28 and TRBJ2-7; D possibly corresponds to TRBD2 (5 bases). Per the germline V gene, CDR1 is MDHEN and CDR2 is SYDVKM. Trimming left V 5 bases short and J 6 bases short, with 23 bases between. The CDR3 has 16 amino acids. The CDR3 reads CASSPIQGPGVGEQYF. In DNA form, the CDR3 reads TGTGCCAGCAGTCCCATTCAAGGGCCCGGGGTGGGCGAGCAGTACTTC.

The V and J genes are TRBV14 and TRBJ2-7; D gene uncertain. Germline V gives CDR1 SGHDN, CDR2 FVKESK. This CDR3 is 12 amino acids long. V lost 5 bases and J 3 bases, leaving 8 bases between the germline ends. CDR3 DNA: TGTGCCAGCAGCAGTTCAGGCTACGAGCAGTACTTC. Protein: CASSSSGYEQYF.

V gene TRBV20-1 combines with J gene TRBJ2-7; no definite D call. The germline V gene has CDR1 DFQATT and CDR2 SNEGSKA (reference sequence). This CDR3 is built from 12 residues. Trimming took 3 bases from V and 7 from J, leaving 13 bases between them. CDR3 in amino acids: CSASGRLGEQYF. The CDR3 DNA reads TGCAGTGCTAGTGGCAGGCTTGGGGAGCAGTACTTC.

This chain joins TRBV6-5 and TRBJ2-1; TRBD2 agrees at 14 bases. CDR3 length equals 15 residues. Germline CDR1 and CDR2: MNHEY and SVGAGI. The V gene end was trimmed by 8 bases and the J gene end by 8 bases; junction bases not matched to a gene: 8. The CDR3 DNA follows: TGTGCCAGCGCCCGACTAGCGGGAGGGCTGGATGAGCAGTTCTTC. This translates into CASARLAGGLDEQFF.

This sequence joins TRBV11-1 and TRBJ2-1; TRBD2 matches at 7 bases. The CDR3 loop spans 16 amino acids. The V gene end was trimmed by 5 bases and the J gene end by 4 bases; junction bases not matched to a gene: 11. The germline V gene has CDR1 SGHAT and CDR2 FQDESV (reference sequence). The CDR3 DNA reads as TGTGCCAGCAGCCCCAGAGCGGGGCATTGGTACAATGAGCAGTTCTTC. Protein product: CASSPRAGHWYNEQFF.

The CDR3 spells CATSSPRPSGEGGTQYF. The CDR3 bases are TGTGCCACCAGCAGCCCACGGCCCTCAGGGGAGGGTGGGACCCAGTACTTC. The J gene is TRBJ2-5, the V gene TRBV15; D perhaps matches TRBD2 (7 bases). From germline, CDR1 is LNHNV and CDR2 YYDKDF (reference sequence). The CDR3 has 17 amino acids. V was shortened by 3 bases and J by 7 bases, with 24 bases between the two germline ends. The complete variable domain, with remaining parts taken from reference TRBV15 and TRBJ2-5, reads DAMVIQNPRYQVTQFGKPVTLSCSQTLNHNVMYWYQQKSSQAPKLLFHYYDKDFNNEADTPDNFQSRRPNTSFCFLDIRSPGLGDTAMYLCATSSPRPSGEGGTQYFGPGTRLLVL.

The rearrangement uses TRBV5-6 and TRBJ1-6, with no clear D. Germline V gene sequence: CDR1 SGHDT, CDR2 YYEEEE. The CDR3 is 17 amino acids. The germline V and J ends were trimmed by 0 bases and 2 bases, with 12 bases remaining between them. CDR3 DNA sequence: TGTGCCAGCAGCTTGGGGGTCCCTGGCACCTATAATTCACCCCTCCACTTT. This translates into CASSLGVPGTYNSPLHF. Based on the CDR3 plus reference TRBV5-6 and TRBJ1-6, the full variable domain is DAGVTQSPTHLIKTRGQQVTLRCSPKSGHDTVSWYQQALGQGPQFIFQYYEEEERQRGNFPDRFSGHQFPNYSSELNVNALLLGDSALYLCASSLGVPGTYNSPLHFGNGTRLTVT.

This sequence joins TRBV29-1 and TRBJ2-3; D remains unclear. Trimming took off 6 bases at V and 3 bases at J, with 7 bases between the two ends. This CDR3 region has 11 residues. Germline CDR1 reads SQVTM; CDR2 reads ANQGSEA. The CDR3 sequence: CSVRWTDTQYF. The CDR3 DNA reads as TGCAGCGTGAGGTGGACAGATACGCAGTATTTT.

The V gene is TRBV5-1, the J gene TRBJ2-1; D is possibly TRBD1 (6 bases). CDR3 length: 15 residues. The germline CDR1 and CDR2 sequences are SGHRS and YFSETQ. V lost 0 bases and J lost 1, with 8 bases in between. CDR3 sequence reads: CASSLVGASYNEQFF. In DNA form, the CDR3 reads TGCGCCAGCAGCTTGGTGGGGGCTTCCTACAATGAGCAGTTCTTC.

The chain joins TRBV5-1 to TRBJ2-5, with TRBD2 identical over 7 bases. This CDR3 comprises 14 residues. V lost 4 bases to trimming and J lost 4 bases; unmatched junction nucleotides: 7. The V gene's germline CDR1 is SGHRS and CDR2 YFSETQ. The CDR3 sequence: CASSKASGAETQYF. In nucleotides, the CDR3 is TGCGCCAGCAGCAAGGCGAGCGGGGCAGAGACCCAGTACTTC.

This clone appeared once. The V and J genes are TRBV5-1 and TRBJ1-6; maybe TRBD1 (5 bases). The V gene lost 0 bases and the J gene lost 5 bases, with 12 bases spanning the gap. CDR1 is SGHRS and CDR2 is YFSETQ in the germline V gene. The CDR3 runs to 16 residues. CDR3 sequence reads: CASSLDAGRDNSPLHF. The CDR3, as DNA: TGCGCCAGCAGCTTGGACGCAGGGAGGGATAATTCACCCCTCCACTTT. Variable domain in full (rest from reference TRBV5-1 and TRBJ1-6): KAGVTQTPRYLIKTRGQQVTLSCSPISGHRSVSWYQQTPGQGLQFLFEYFSETQRNKGNFPGRFSGRQFSNSRSEMNVSTLELGDSALYLCASSLDAGRDNSPLHFGNGTRLTVT.